In its sample, the clone carrying this T cell receptor beta chain was seen many times. The antigen remains unidentified. A second PCR of roughly 7 to 11 cycles used a sample-barcoded 5' primer and a J-beta primer mix. A template-switch adaptor containing 12 random nucleotides labeled each cDNA molecule. TCRdb redid the calling of the 5' RACE reads with MiXCR, one entry per CDR3 protein. The table records some 900,000 distinct CDR3 sequences, roughly 43% of them present only once. V dropped 4 bases and J dropped 2 bases, with 8 bases sitting between them. Germline loops: CDR1 SQVTM, CDR2 ANQGSEA. This CDR3 is 12 amino acids long. The sample comes from a study of blood T cells in healthy people across ages. The wider study: Every two T cells gave about one barcoded beta molecule via template switching.

Overall study findings and caveats: Naive T cell percentage and TCR beta diversity correlated strongly. It was held that the diversity estimates obtained from one million T cells were underestimates.

The genes are TRBV29-1 and TRBJ2-5; D is uncertain. The specimen sequenced was blood. This TCR came from a man aged 25 to 40 in good health. As DNA, the CDR3 is TGCAGCGTTGTGGCGCTTCAAGAGACCCAGTACTTC. As protein: CSVVALQETQYF.